The text below deals with one TCR beta chain. As yet, its antigen is unknown. This specimen belongs to a study of beta chain features in type 1 diabetes. This CDR3 has 16 residues. The germline V and J ends were trimmed by 0 bases and 7 bases, with 16 bases remaining between them. Germline assignment: CDR1 LGHNA and CDR2 YNFKEQ. The entirety of the isolated RNA underwent reverse transcription, so expressed TCRB transcripts were sequenced. Sequencing used immunoSEQ multiplex PCR; TCRdb keeps in-frame clones, though not all of them. Seen here are fewer than 15,000 clones, approximately 64% observed once, and the top ten hold 0.57%. Overall study findings and caveats: People with Type 1 diabetes carried modestly yet significantly shorter TCRB CDR3s in all four CD4+ subsets.

This TCR came from a woman between 18 and 29 years old with type 1 diabetes. Sequencing was carried out using stem cell memory CD4+ T cells from blood. The chain joins TRBV4-2 to TRBJ2-1; possible D gene TRBD1, 6 bases. CDR3 sequence: CASSQEGGWTVNEQFF. The DNA of the CDR3 is TGTGCCAGCAGCCAAGAAGGGGGATGGACTGTGAATGAGCAGTTCTTC.